These 3 T cell receptor beta chains originate from one sample sequenced in a study of shared clonotypes between healthy human individuals. Libraries were prepared by immunoSEQ multiplex PCR; TCRdb keeps only in-frame clonotypes and omits some of them. Of about 1 million clones listed, about 75% are singletons. Sequenced sample: memory CD4+ T cells sorted from blood. Subset: CD45RA-negative fraction. These receptors all come from a young man in good health.

The chain has TRBV30 and TRBJ1-2, with D tentatively TRBD1 (5 bases). Looked up from germline, CDR1 is GTSNPN and CDR2 is SVGIG (reference sequence). This CDR3 contains 13 residues. V lost 0 bases to trimming and J lost 6 bases, with 11 bases between them. The CDR3 loop reads CAWSVQQVNGYTF. The CDR3 coding sequence is TGTGCCTGGAGTGTACAACAGGTCAATGGCTACACCTTC.

The CDR3 DNA sequence: TGTGCCAGCAGCGCTACGGCAGGGGTGAACACTGAAGCTTTCTTT. As protein: CASSATAGVNTEAFF. The J gene is TRBJ1-1, the V gene TRBV5-5; D is perhaps TRBD1 (6 bases). This CDR3 has 15 residues. Germline V gene sequence: CDR1 SGHKS, CDR2 YYEKEE (reference sequence). V was shortened by 4 bases and J by 0 bases, with 13 bases between the two germline ends. The full variable domain, in which reference TRBV5-5 and TRBJ1-1 provide the parts outside the CDR3, is DAGVTQSPTHLIKTRGQQVTLRCSPISGHKSVSWYQQVLGQGPQFIFQYYEKEERGRGNFPDRFSARQFPNYSSELNVNALLLGDSALYLCASSATAGVNTEAFFGQGTRLTVV.

The gene calls are TRBV10-3 and TRBJ1-2; no definite D call. CDR1 is ENHRY and CDR2 is SYGVKD in the germline V gene. Trimming removed 0 bases at V and 6 bases at J, with 11 bases between. The CDR3 is 14 amino acids. For the CDR3, the DNA is TGTGCCATCAGTGAGTCTCGATCGGCAAATGGCTACACCTTC. Protein product: CAISESRSANGYTF.